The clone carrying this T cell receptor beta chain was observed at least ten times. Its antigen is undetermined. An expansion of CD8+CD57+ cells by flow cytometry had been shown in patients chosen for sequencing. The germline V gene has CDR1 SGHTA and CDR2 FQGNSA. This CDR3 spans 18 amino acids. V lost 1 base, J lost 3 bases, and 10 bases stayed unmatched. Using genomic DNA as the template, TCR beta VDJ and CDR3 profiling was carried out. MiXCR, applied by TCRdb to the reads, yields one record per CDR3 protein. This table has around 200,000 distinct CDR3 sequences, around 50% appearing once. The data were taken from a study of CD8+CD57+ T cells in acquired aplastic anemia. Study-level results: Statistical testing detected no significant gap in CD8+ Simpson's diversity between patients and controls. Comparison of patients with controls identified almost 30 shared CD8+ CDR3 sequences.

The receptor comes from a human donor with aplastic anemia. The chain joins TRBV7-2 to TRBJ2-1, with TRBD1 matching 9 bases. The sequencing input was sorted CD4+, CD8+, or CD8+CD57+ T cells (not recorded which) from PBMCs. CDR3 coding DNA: TGTGCCAGCAGCTTAGGACAGGGGGGCGATAATAGCTACAATGAGCAGTTCTTC. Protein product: CASSLGQGGDNSYNEQFF.